Below are 15 T cell receptor beta chains sequenced from a single sample in a study of identifying expanded T cells in peripheral blood. Profiling relied on immunoSEQ multiplex PCR, and the TCRdb table lists in-frame clones only, not all of them. The sample records tens of thousands of clones, roughly 87% being singletons. Sequenced input: blood. These receptors came from a person between 18 and 69 years old in good health.

The V and J genes are TRBV19 and TRBJ1-3, with D perhaps matching TRBD1 (5 bases). Germline V gene sequence: CDR1 LNHDA, CDR2 SQIVND (reference sequence). The ends were cut back, 6 bases at V and 0 bases at J, with 12 bases in the middle. This CDR3 region has 15 residues. The CDR3 DNA reads TGTGCCAGTAGCCGCGACAGCTACTCTGGAAACACCATATATTTT. Translating gives CASSRDSYSGNTIYF.

V usage is TRBV30 and J usage is TRBJ2-5; the D is unclear. Germline assignment: CDR1 GTSNPN and CDR2 SVGIG (reference sequence). This CDR3 comprises 14 residues. Trimming shortened V by 2 bases and J by 2 bases, and 12 bases separated the two germline ends. CDR3 nucleotides: TGTGCCTGGAGTTCTGGCGGAGATCAAGAGACCCAGTACTTC. It yields the protein CAWSSGGDQETQYF.

CDR3 bases: TGCGCCAGCAGCCAAGGTCGGGGGGCGTCCTACGAGCAGTACTTC. Translating gives CASSQGRGASYEQYF. V usage is TRBV4-3 and J usage is TRBJ2-5, with D perhaps matching TRBD2 (7 bases). The end of the DNA aligns better with TRBJ2-7, so the J call may be wrong. CDR1 is LGHNA and CDR2 is YSLEER in the germline V gene. The CDR3 length is 15 residues.

This clone turned up a few times. The chain has TRBV30 and TRBJ2-7; unclear D gene. There are 12 residues in the CDR3. Trimming removed 0 bases at V and 8 bases at J, with 11 bases between. The germline V gene has CDR1 GTSNPN and CDR2 SVGIG (reference sequence). The CDR3 sequence: CAWSVDLSKQYF. For the CDR3, the DNA is TGTGCCTGGAGTGTAGACCTTTCCAAGCAGTACTTC.

The chain combines TRBV30 with TRBJ2-3; 7 bases match TRBD1. Germline V gene lookup returns CDR1 GTSNPN and CDR2 SVGIG (reference sequence). The CDR3 has 13 amino acids. The ends lost 5 bases at V and 1 base at J; junction bases unmatched: 3. The CDR3 DNA reads as TGTGCCTGGGTAACAGGGGGCACAGATACGCAGTATTTT. It encodes CAWVTGGTDTQYF. Full variable domain (outside the CDR3, taken from reference TRBV30 and TRBJ2-3): SQTIHQWPATLVQPVGSPLSLECTVEGTSNPNLYWYRQAAGRGLQLLFYSVGIGQISSEVPQNLSASRPQDRQFILSSKKLLLSDSGFYLCAWVTGGTDTQYFGPGTRLTVL.

This clone was counted only a few times. The chain has TRBV4-1 and TRBJ1-1; D gene uncertain. The CDR3 totals 13 residues. The V end was cut by 4 bases, the J end by 4 bases, with 10 bases between. Germline CDR1 and CDR2: MGHRA and YSYEKL. In nucleotides, the CDR3 is TGCGCCAGCAGCCTCTCCCTGGGCACTGAAGCTTTCTTT. Translation: CASSLSLGTEAFF.

This chain links TRBV5-1 with TRBJ2-6, with no clear D. With 1 base removed from V and 0 bases from J, the gap between germline ends came to 11 bases. Per the germline V gene, CDR1 is SGHRS and CDR2 is YFSETQ. CDR3 size: 17 residues. Here the CDR3 reads CASSLPGPLSGANVLTF. CDR3 sequence (DNA): TGCGCCAGCAGCTTGCCGGGTCCGCTCTCTGGGGCCAACGTCCTGACTTTC.

This clone occurred once. The CDR3, as DNA: TGTGCCAGCAGCCCCCCGGAACTGTTGGGTCATACGCAGTATTTT. This translates into CASSPPELLGHTQYF. This chain uses TRBV9 with TRBJ2-3; D is uncertain. V was pared by 4 bases and J by 7 bases, with 19 bases between. CDR1 and CDR2 (germline): SGDLS, YYNGEE. The CDR3 has 15 residues.

The CDR3, as DNA: TGTGCCAGCAGCTCTCGACAGGGTATCGGGAGTGGCTACACCTTC. Its translation: CASSSRQGIGSGYTF. The gene calls are TRBV11-2 and TRBJ1-2; 7 nucleotides align to TRBD1. The CDR3 consists of 15 residues. J lost 7 bases, V lost 4 bases, and 12 bases had no gene match. Looked up from germline, CDR1 is SGHAT and CDR2 is FQNNGV.

The gene calls are TRBV19 and TRBJ1-2; TRBD1 might be the D (5 bases). Trimming left V 5 bases short and J 4 bases short, with 35 bases between. The CDR3 sequence is 21 residues long. Germline V gene sequence: CDR1 LNHDA, CDR2 SQIVND (reference sequence). The CDR3 region has the DNA TGTGCCAGTAGTGTGTTCGGGGGGGGTCCGGAGGGTATTGGGCGAGGCTATGGCTACACCTTC. The encoded protein is CASSVFGGGPEGIGRGYGYTF.

The chain employs TRBV29-1 and TRBJ1-1; D possibly corresponds to TRBD1 (5 bases). The CDR3 spans 12 residues. Per the germline V gene, CDR1 is SQVTM and CDR2 is ANQGSEA. Trimming stripped 3 bases from V and 2 bases from J, with 7 bases between. CDR3 sequence reads: CSVDRANTEAFF. In DNA, the CDR3 is TGCAGCGTTGACAGGGCAAACACTGAAGCTTTCTTT. Complete variable domain (other parts from reference TRBV29-1 and TRBJ1-1): SAVISQKPSRDICQRGTSLTIQCQVDSQVTMMFWYRQQPGQSLTLIATANQGSEATYESGFVIDKFPISRPNLTFSTLTVSNMSPEDSSIYLCSVDRANTEAFFGQGTRLTVV.

This chain joins TRBV18 and TRBJ2-5; D unclear. V was pared by 4 bases and J by 2 bases, with 8 bases between. Germline V gene sequence: CDR1 KGHSH, CDR2 LQKENI. CDR3 length: 13 residues. CDR3 region: CASSRTVQETQYF. CDR3 nucleotides: TGTGCCAGCTCACGGACGGTTCAAGAGACCCAGTACTTC.

For the CDR3, the DNA is TGTGCCGGGGGAAGGACATGGCCACCCTACGAGCAGTACTTC. This codes for CAGGRTWPPYEQYF. The genes are TRBV30 and TRBJ2-5; TRBD1 or TRBD2 may be the D gene (5 bases each). Judging by the DNA end, TRBJ2-7 fits better; the J call may be wrong. The CDR3 runs to 14 residues. Germline CDR1 is GTSNPN and CDR2 is SVGIG (reference sequence).

The chain employs TRBV5-1 and TRBJ1-2; tentative D call: TRBD1 (6 bases). Trimming cost V 4 bases and J 0 bases, with 16 bases left between them. The CDR3 is 16 residues long. The germline gives CDR1 SGHRS, CDR2 YFSETQ. The CDR3 coding sequence is TGCGCCAGCAGCCTCACCGACAGGTTAACTAACTATGGCTACACCTTC. It yields the protein CASSLTDRLTNYGYTF. The complete variable domain, with remaining parts taken from reference TRBV5-1 and TRBJ1-2, reads KAGVTQTPRYLIKTRGQQVTLSCSPISGHRSVSWYQQTPGQGLQFLFEYFSETQRNKGNFPGRFSGRQFSNSRSEMNVSTLELGDSALYLCASSLTDRLTNYGYTFGSGTRLTVV.

This clone was detected only once. The chain couples TRBV7-9 to TRBJ2-3; D is possibly TRBD2 (7 bases). The germline V gene encodes CDR1 SEHNR and CDR2 FQNEAQ (reference sequence). Deletions cut 11 bases from V and 5 bases from J, with 17 bases between. The CDR3 is 13 amino acids. The CDR3, as DNA: TGTGCCCTGAGGGGGGGACGGAAAGATACGCAGTATTTT. It translates to CALRGGRKDTQYF. Full variable domain (remainder filled in from reference TRBV7-9 and TRBJ2-3): DTGVSQNPRHKITKRGQNVTFRCDPISEHNRLYWYRQTLGQGPEFLTYFQNEAQLEKSRLLSDRFSAERPKGSFSTLEIQRTEQGDSAMYLCALRGGRKDTQYFGPGTRLTVL.